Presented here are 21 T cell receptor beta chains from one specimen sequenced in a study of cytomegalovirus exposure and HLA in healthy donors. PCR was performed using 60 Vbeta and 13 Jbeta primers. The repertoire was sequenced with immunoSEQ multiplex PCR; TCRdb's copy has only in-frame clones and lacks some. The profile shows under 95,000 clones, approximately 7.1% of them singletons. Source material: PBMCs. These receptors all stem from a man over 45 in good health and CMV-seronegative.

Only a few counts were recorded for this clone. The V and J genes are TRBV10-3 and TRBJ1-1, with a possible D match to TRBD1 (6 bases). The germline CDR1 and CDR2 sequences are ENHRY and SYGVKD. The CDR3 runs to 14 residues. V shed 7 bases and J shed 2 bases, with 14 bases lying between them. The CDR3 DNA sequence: TGTGCCATCACACGTACAGGGACCAACACTGAAGCTTTCTTT. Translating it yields CAITRTGTNTEAFF.

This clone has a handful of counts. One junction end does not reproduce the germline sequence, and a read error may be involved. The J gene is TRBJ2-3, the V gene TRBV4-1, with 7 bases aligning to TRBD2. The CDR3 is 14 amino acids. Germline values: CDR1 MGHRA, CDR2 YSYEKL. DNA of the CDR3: TGCGCCAGCAGCCCACCCGAAAGGCTAGCGGTATTAAATTTT. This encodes CASSPPERLAVLNF.

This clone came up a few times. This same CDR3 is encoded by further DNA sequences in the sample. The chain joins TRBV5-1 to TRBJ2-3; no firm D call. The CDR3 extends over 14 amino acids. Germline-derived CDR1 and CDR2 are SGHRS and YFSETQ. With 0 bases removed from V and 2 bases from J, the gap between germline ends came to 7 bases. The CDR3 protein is CASSLGVLTDTQYF. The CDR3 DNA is TGCGCCAGCAGCTTGGGTGTCCTCACAGATACGCAGTATTTT.

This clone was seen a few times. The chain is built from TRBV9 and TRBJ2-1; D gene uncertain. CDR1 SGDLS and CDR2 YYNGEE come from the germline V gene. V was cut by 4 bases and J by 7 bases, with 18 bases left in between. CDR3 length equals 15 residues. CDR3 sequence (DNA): TGTGCCAGCAGCTCAAAGAGTAGCACAATTAATGAGCAGTTCTTC. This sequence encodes CASSSKSSTINEQFF.

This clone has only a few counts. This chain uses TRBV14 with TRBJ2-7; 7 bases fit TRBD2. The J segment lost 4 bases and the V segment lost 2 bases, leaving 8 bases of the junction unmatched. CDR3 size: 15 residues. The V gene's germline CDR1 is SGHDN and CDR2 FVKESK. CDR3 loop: CASSQMGLLRYEQYF. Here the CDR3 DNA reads TGTGCCAGCAGCCAAATGGGACTATTACGATACGAGCAGTACTTC.

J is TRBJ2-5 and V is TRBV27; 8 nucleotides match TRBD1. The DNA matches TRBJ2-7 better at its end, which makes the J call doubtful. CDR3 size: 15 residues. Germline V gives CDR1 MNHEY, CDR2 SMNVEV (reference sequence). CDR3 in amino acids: CASSLVRQGRREQYF. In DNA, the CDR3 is TGTGCCAGCAGTTTGGTTCGACAGGGGCGGCGCGAGCAGTACTTC.

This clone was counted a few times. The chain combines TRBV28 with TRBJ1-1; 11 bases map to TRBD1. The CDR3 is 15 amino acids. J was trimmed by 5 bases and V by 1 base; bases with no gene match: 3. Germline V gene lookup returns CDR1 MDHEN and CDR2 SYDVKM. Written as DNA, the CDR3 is TGTGCCAGCAGTTTATCGGGGACAGGGGGAACTGAAGCTTTCTTT. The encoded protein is CASSLSGTGGTEAFF.

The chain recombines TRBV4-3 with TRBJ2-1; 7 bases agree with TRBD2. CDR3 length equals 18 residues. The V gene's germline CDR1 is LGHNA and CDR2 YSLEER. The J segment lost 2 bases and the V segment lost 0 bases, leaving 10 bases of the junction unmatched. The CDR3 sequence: CASSQDPGGFLTYNEQFF. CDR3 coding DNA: TGCGCCAGCAGCCAAGATCCCGGGGGGTTTTTGACCTACAATGAGCAGTTCTTC.

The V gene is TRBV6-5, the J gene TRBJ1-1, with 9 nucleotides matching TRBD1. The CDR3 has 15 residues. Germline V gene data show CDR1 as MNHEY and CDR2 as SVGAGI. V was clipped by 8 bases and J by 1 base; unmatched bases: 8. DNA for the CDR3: TGTGCCAGCTTATTAACGGGACAGGGGAACACTGAAGCTTTCTTT. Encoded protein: CASLLTGQGNTEAFF.

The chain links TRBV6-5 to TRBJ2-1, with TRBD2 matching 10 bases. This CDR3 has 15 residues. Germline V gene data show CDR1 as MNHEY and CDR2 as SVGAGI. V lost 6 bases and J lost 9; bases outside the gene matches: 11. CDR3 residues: CASSPPLAGYSEQFF. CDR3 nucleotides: TGTGCCAGCAGCCCCCCACTAGCGGGGTACTCTGAGCAGTTCTTC.

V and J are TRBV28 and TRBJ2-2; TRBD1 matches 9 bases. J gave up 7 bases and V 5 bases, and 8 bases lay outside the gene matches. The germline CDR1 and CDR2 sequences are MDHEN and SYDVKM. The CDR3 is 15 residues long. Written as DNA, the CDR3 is TGTGCCAGCAGTCCCCATGGACAGGGGATCGGGGAGCTGTTTTTT. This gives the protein CASSPHGQGIGELFF.

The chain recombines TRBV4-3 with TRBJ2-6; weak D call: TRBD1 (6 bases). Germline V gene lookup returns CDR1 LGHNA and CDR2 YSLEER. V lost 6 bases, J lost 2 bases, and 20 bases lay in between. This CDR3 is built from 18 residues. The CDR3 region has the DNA TGCGCCAGCAGTCGCACCTCTCAGGGGTTGGCTGGGGCCAACGTCCTGACTTTC. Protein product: CASSRTSQGLAGANVLTF.

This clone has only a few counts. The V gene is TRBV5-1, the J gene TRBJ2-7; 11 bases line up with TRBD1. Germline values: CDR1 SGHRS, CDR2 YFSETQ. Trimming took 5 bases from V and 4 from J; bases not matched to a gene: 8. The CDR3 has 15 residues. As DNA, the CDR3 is TGCGCCAGCAGTCGTACCGGGACAGGGGGGTACGAGCAGTACTTC. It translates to CASSRTGTGGYEQYF.

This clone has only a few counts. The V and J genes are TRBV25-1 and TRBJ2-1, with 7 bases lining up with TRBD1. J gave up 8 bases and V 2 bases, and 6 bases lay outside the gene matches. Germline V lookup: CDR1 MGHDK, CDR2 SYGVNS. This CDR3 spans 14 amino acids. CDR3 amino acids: CASSEPRTGDEQFF. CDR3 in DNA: TGTGCCAGCAGTGAACCCAGGACAGGAGATGAGCAGTTCTTC. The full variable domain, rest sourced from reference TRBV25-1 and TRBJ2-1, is EADIYQTPRYLVIGTGKKITLECSQTMGHDKMYWYQQDPGMELHLIHYSYGVNSTEKGDLSSESTVSRIRTEHFPLTLESARPSHTSQYLCASSEPRTGDEQFFGPGTRLTVL.

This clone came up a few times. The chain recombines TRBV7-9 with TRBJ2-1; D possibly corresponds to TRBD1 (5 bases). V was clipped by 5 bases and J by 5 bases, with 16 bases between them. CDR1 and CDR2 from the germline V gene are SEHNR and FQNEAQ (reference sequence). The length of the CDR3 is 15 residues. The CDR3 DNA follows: TGTGCCAGCAGCCCATACGACAGCAAAGACAATGAGCAGTTCTTC. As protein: CASSPYDSKDNEQFF.

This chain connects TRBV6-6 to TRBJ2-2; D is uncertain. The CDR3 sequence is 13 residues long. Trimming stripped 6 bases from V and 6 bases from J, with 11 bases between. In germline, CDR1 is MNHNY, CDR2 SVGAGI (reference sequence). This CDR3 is CASRAKVAGELFF. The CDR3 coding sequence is TGTGCCAGCAGAGCGAAGGTTGCCGGGGAGCTGTTTTTT.

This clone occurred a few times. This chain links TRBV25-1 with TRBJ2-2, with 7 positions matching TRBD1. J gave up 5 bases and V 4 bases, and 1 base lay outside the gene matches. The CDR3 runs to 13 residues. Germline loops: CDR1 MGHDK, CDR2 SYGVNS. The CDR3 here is CASSGRGTGELFF. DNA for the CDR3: TGTGCCAGCAGTGGCAGGGGGACCGGGGAGCTGTTTTTT.

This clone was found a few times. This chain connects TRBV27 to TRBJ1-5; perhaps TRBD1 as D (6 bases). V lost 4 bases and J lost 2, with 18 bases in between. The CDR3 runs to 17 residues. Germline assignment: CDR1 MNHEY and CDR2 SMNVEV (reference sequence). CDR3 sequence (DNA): TGTGCCAGCAGTTCCCTCCAGGGGCGGGTAGGCAATCAGCCCCAGCATTTT. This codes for CASSSLQGRVGNQPQHF.

The chain's CDR3 is CASASGAGWVNEQFF. In nucleotides, the CDR3 is TGTGCCAGCGCCTCTGGGGCAGGGTGGGTCAATGAGCAGTTCTTC. The chain has TRBV9 and TRBJ2-1; possible D gene TRBD1, 5 bases. The V gene's germline CDR1 is SGDLS and CDR2 YYNGEE. The CDR3 covers 15 residues. V gave up 7 bases and J gave up 6 bases, with 20 bases separating them.

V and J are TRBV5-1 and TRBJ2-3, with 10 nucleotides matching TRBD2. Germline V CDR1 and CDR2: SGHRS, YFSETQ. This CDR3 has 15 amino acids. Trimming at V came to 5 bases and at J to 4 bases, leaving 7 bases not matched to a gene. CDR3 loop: CASRKRGGPPDTQYF. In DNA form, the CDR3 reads TGCGCCAGCAGAAAGCGGGGGGGCCCCCCAGATACGCAGTATTTT.

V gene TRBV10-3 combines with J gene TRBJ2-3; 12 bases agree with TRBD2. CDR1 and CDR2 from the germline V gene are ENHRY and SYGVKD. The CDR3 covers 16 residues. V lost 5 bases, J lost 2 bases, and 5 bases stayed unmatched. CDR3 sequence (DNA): TGTGCCATCAGTAAGACTAGCGGGAGTGTCACAGATACGCAGTATTTT. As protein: CAISKTSGSVTDTQYF.